One sample yielded the 10 T cell receptor beta chains listed below, sequenced in a study of blood T cell repertoires in COVID-19. Repertoires were generated with immunoSEQ multiplex PCR, while TCRdb's copy carries only in-frame clones and drops some. Of approximately 37,000 clones detected, 75% to 90% appear once; the ten largest clones hold around a tenth. The sequencing input was peripheral blood. The receptors stem from an elderly man with active COVID-19.

The genes are TRBV6-1 and TRBJ2-5, with a weak D call TRBD1 (5 bases). The germline V and J ends were trimmed by 0 bases and 1 base, with 9 bases remaining between them. The CDR3 consists of 15 residues. Per germline, CDR1 MNHNS and CDR2 SASEGT. CDR3 region: CASSEARTSQETQYF. The CDR3 DNA reads as TGTGCCAGCAGTGAAGCCCGGACAAGCCAAGAGACCCAGTACTTC.

V gene TRBV5-1 combines with J gene TRBJ2-5; possibly TRBD2 for D (6 bases). The germline V gene has CDR1 SGHRS and CDR2 YFSETQ. V was cut by 4 bases and J by 0 bases, with 16 bases left in between. This CDR3 has 16 residues. CDR3 protein: CASSLAPGGNQETQYF. CDR3 sequence (DNA): TGCGCCAGCAGCCTGGCCCCCGGAGGGAACCAAGAGACCCAGTACTTC.

The rearrangement uses TRBV29-1 and TRBJ2-7, with TRBD2 matching 8 bases. This CDR3 is built from 16 residues. V shed 7 bases and J 3 bases; nucleotides not matched to a gene: 17. From germline, CDR1 is SQVTM and CDR2 ANQGSEA. The CDR3 bases are TGCAGCGGCGACCCCAGCGGGAGTCTTTCCCTCTACGAGCAGTACTTC. As protein: CSGDPSGSLSLYEQYF.

The V call is TRBV28, the J call TRBJ2-3; tentative D call: TRBD1 (6 bases). CDR1 is MDHEN, CDR2 SYDVKM, per germline. With 8 bases removed from V and 2 bases from J, the gap between germline ends came to 11 bases. The CDR3 has 13 residues. The CDR3, as DNA: TGTGCCAGCCAGGGGTGGGCCACAGATACGCAGTATTTT. The encoded protein is CASQGWATDTQYF.

In this sample, this clone turned up once. This chain uses TRBV5-1 with TRBJ2-1, with D tentatively TRBD2 (5 bases). CDR3 length: 13 residues. V lost 2 bases to trimming and J lost 14 bases, with 17 bases between them. CDR1 is SGHRS, CDR2 YFSETQ, per germline. CDR3 coding DNA: TGCGCCAGCAGCTTAGATGGCGGGTATAGTGAGTTCTTC. It translates to CASSLDGGYSEFF.

The chain is built from TRBV6-6 and TRBJ2-2; a weak D match, TRBD1 (6 bases). The CDR3 totals 15 residues. V was trimmed by 5 bases and J by 4 bases, leaving 14 bases between them. The germline V gene has CDR1 MNHNY and CDR2 SVGAGI (reference sequence). CDR3 amino acids: CASSRIEGVTGELFF. CDR3 nucleotide sequence: TGTGCCAGCAGTCGTATCGAGGGGGTCACCGGGGAGCTGTTTTTT.

The rearrangement links TRBV5-4 to TRBJ1-1; tentative D call: TRBD1 (6 bases). The germline gives CDR1 SGHNT, CDR2 YYREEE (reference sequence). V shed 4 bases and J shed 0 bases, with 13 bases lying between them. The CDR3 loop spans 15 amino acids. CDR3 loop: CASSRGGQLNTEAFF. DNA of the CDR3: TGTGCCAGCAGCAGGGGTGGACAGTTGAACACTGAAGCTTTCTTT.

In its sample, this clone was seen a few times. V is TRBV10-2 and J is TRBJ2-1; D is undetermined. From germline, CDR1 is WSHSY and CDR2 SAAADI. The CDR3 runs to 14 residues. V gave up 2 bases and J gave up 2 bases, with 7 bases separating them. CDR3 nucleotide sequence: TGCGCCAGCAGTGAGGACGGAGCCTACAATGAGCAGTTCTTC. It specifies CASSEDGAYNEQFF.

This chain connects TRBV5-6 to TRBJ2-2; the match to TRBD1 covers 10 bases. The CDR3 totals 14 residues. Looked up from germline, CDR1 is SGHDT and CDR2 is YYEEEE. The trim removed 6 bases at V and 7 bases at J, leaving 6 bases unmatched. CDR3 DNA sequence: TGTGCCAGCAACAGACAGGGGGCGGGCGGGGAGCTGTTTTTT. Its protein is CASNRQGAGGELFF.

The chain joins TRBV3-1 (or the pseudogene TRBV3-2) to TRBJ1-2, with TRBD1 as a possible D gene (6 bases). Germline V lookup: CDR1 LGHDT, CDR2 YNNKEL (reference sequence). V gave up 0 bases and J gave up 8 bases, with 16 bases separating them. The CDR3 covers 15 residues. Here the CDR3 reads CASSQEPSGGGGYTF. Here the CDR3 DNA reads TGTGCCAGCAGCCAAGAACCCAGTGGGGGGGGCGGCTACACCTTC.